A selection of T cell receptor beta chains follows, all from one sample in a study of Graves' ophthalmopathy and Graves' hyperthyroidism. TCRdb recomputed calls from the multiplex PCR reads with MiXCR, one row per CDR3 protein. This table holds roughly 480,000 distinct CDR3 sequences, about 15% found once. The sequencing input was blood. The receptor set was obtained from a woman aged 25 to 45 with Graves' ophthalmopathy. CDR3s include the opening cysteine and the closing phenylalanine or tryptophan. Each record gives: V gene, D gene, J gene, clone size, CDR3 protein. The D gene is left open where the match is weak. Clone sizes are given selectively: once, few, many, or a class where the clone is expanded.

TRBV5-1	.	TRBJ1-1	.	CASSLDPVGAEAFF
TRBV5-1	.	TRBJ1-1	many	CASSARTMNTEAFF
TRBV12-3/TRBV12-4	.	TRBJ1-1	many	CASTPGNTEAFF
TRBV30	TRBD1	TRBJ1-5	.	CAWSQPGQGKNRNQPQHF
TRBV6-1	.	TRBJ1-2	many	CASSRDRSDGYGYTF
TRBV12-3/TRBV12-4	.	TRBJ2-1	.	CASSSQTNLVFNEQFF
TRBV4-1	.	TRBJ2-7	.	CASSQWQGPSYEQYF
TRBV20-1	.	TRBJ1-5	many	CSASDWEGYQPQHF
TRBV11-2	.	TRBJ2-7	.	CASSLGTMEQYF
TRBV28	TRBD1	TRBJ1-1	.	CASSHGQGAPTVNTEAFF
TRBV5-1	.	TRBJ2-2	few	CASSLEINTGELFF
TRBV25-1	.	TRBJ2-7	few	CASSEDGTPSYEQYF
TRBV6-5	TRBD1	TRBJ2-7	many	CASRIGTVYYEQYF
TRBV6-5	TRBD1	TRBJ2-5	many	CASSYSRQGGQETQYF
TRBV19	TRBD1	TRBJ1-1	few	CASSSDRGYSVNTEAFF
TRBV28	TRBD1	TRBJ2-2	few	CASSFPRQGFWENTGELFF
TRBV20-1	TRBD2	TRBJ2-7	many	CSARDPGLAGDSYEQYF
TRBV5-5	.	TRBJ1-1	many	CASSLLWGHTEAFF
TRBV6-5	.	TRBJ1-5	few	CASSYSPDQPQHF
TRBV12-3/TRBV12-4	.	TRBJ2-7	.	CASSFDLRGAYEQYF
TRBV11-2	.	TRBJ2-7	.	CASRFSNRVGEQYF
TRBV20-1	.	TRBJ2-5	.	CSARPALPQETQYF
TRBV30	.	TRBJ2-2	few	CARGTDGAMNTGELFF
TRBV6-1	.	TRBJ2-5	many	CASTPGRGQQETQYF
TRBV7-9	TRBD2	TRBJ2-7	many	CASSPLAGDYEQYF
TRBV28	.	TRBJ1-5	many	CASSPRGIDNQPQHF
TRBV29-1	TRBD1	TRBJ2-5	once	CSAGPRYRGLETQYF
TRBV19	.	TRBJ1-2	many	CASSTRTIWGYGYTF
TRBV5-1	TRBD1	TRBJ1-2	many	CASSPETGQSGYTF
TRBV4-1	.	TRBJ1-5	few	CASSQGLLGNQPQHF
TRBV5-8	TRBD2	TRBJ2-5	many	CASSLVAGGPRQETQYF
TRBV27	.	TRBJ2-7	many	CASAEGQWGGYEQYF
TRBV28	.	TRBJ1-1	many	CASSPPGRQNTEAFF
TRBV28	TRBD1	TRBJ2-7	many	CASSLGVTGTYEQYF
TRBV6-5	TRBD1	TRBJ1-2	many	CASSYSGTGVNGYTF
TRBV12-3/TRBV12-4	.	TRBJ1-1	.	CASTRFWVRTAFF
TRBV12-3/TRBV12-4	.	TRBJ2-7	many	CASSSVGGTTYEQYF
TRBV12-3/TRBV12-4	TRBD1	TRBJ1-3	many	CASSMTGGGNTIYF
TRBV5-1	.	TRBJ2-4	many	CASSVPQGSMAKNIQYF
TRBV19	.	TRBJ1-5	few	CASSIRSQPQHF
TRBV10-3	.	TRBJ2-7	many	CAISELGDEQYF
TRBV30	.	TRBJ2-7	.	CAWVDHYDQYF
TRBV7-2	.	TRBJ2-5	many	CASSLLSQIQYF
TRBV28	.	TRBJ1-1	many	CASSPGGRTEAFF
TRBV20-1	.	TRBJ2-7	many	CSAGLGSYEQYF